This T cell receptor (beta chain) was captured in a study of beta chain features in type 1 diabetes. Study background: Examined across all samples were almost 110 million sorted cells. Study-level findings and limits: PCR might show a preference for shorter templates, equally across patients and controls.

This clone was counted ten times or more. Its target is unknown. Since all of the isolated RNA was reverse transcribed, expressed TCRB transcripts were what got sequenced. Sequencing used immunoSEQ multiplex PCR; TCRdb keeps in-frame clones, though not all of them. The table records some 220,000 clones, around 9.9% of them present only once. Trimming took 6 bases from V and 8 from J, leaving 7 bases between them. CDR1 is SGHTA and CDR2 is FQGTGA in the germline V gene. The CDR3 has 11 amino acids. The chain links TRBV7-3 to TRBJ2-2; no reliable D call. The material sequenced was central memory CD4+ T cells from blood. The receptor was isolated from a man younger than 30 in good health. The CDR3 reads CASSNGGELFF. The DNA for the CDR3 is TGTGCCAGCAGTAACGGTGGGGAGCTGTTTTTT.